The 9 T cell receptor beta chains reported below all come from one sample, sequenced in a study of blood T cell repertoires in COVID-19 (dated by TCRdb to about 2020). Receptor libraries were prepared by the immunoSEQ multiplex PCR assay. What TCRdb holds here is the immuneACCESS table cut down to in-frame rearrangements. Part of the clones is not present; checked against another copy, under half of the missing clones reflect an unresolved V gene, and the others are unexplained. The sample has approximately 390,000 clones on record, roughly 86% of them singletons. The top ten hold about 2.3% of the sample. Sequenced: peripheral blood. The receptors were sampled from an older woman with COVID-19, enrolled during active disease.

The chain couples TRBV7-9 to TRBJ2-3; D perhaps matches TRBD2 (6 bases). The V gene lost 0 bases and the J gene lost 0 bases, with 10 bases spanning the gap. Germline-derived CDR1 and CDR2 are SEHNR and FQNEAQ (reference sequence). This CDR3 has 16 residues. This chain's CDR3 is CASSLALGTSTDTQYF. The CDR3 DNA follows: TGTGCCAGCAGCTTAGCCCTCGGGACTAGCACAGATACGCAGTATTTT.

This clone was detected a few times. The chain uses TRBV7-2 and TRBJ2-7; TRBD1 aligns across 12 bases. This CDR3 is built from 14 residues. Germline V gene lookup returns CDR1 SGHTA and CDR2 FQGNSA. Unmatched junction bases numbered 2, after V lost 0 bases and J lost 8 bases. The CDR3 DNA reads TGTGCCAGCAGCTTAGCTGGGACAGGGGGCCAGCAGTACTTC. It specifies CASSLAGTGGQQYF.

This chain uses TRBV7-9 with TRBJ2-7, with 7 bases that match TRBD1. The CDR3 extends over 14 amino acids. V lost 4 bases and J lost 2; bases outside the gene matches: 5. CDR1 and CDR2 (germline): SEHNR, FQNEAQ (reference sequence). CDR3 nucleotide sequence: TGTGCCAGCAGCTCTATGCAGGGGGCCTACGAGCAGTACTTC. This gives the protein CASSSMQGAYEQYF.

The chain has TRBV7-3 and TRBJ1-1, with D perhaps TRBD1 (6 bases). Looked up from germline, CDR1 is SGHTA and CDR2 is FQGTGA. Trimming removed 2 bases from V and 4 bases from J, with 11 bases in between. The CDR3 is 14 residues long. DNA for the CDR3: TGTGCCAGCAGCTTATTGGGGGCGGCCACTGAAGCTTTCTTT. As protein: CASSLLGAATEAFF.

CDR3 sequence: CASSGPRTGLETQYF. As DNA, the CDR3 is TGTGCCAGCAGCGGGCCGCGGACAGGGTTGGAGACCCAGTACTTC. The rearrangement links TRBV3-1 (or the pseudogene TRBV3-2) to TRBJ2-5; 8 nucleotides line up with TRBD1. The CDR3 covers 15 residues. The J segment lost 5 bases and the V segment lost 5 bases, leaving 10 bases of the junction unmatched. Germline CDR1 reads LGHDT; CDR2 reads YNNKEL (reference sequence).

This chain links TRBV6-5 with TRBJ1-2; 8 bases line up with TRBD1. Germline CDR1 reads MNHEY; CDR2 reads SVGAGI. Losses at the gene ends were 2 bases for V and 8 bases for J; bases not matched to a gene: 4. This CDR3 contains 13 residues. CDR3 region: CASSYDQGAGYTF. CDR3 sequence (DNA): TGTGCCAGCAGTTACGACCAGGGGGCGGGCTACACCTTC.

This clone was picked up a small number of times. The chain links TRBV5-1 to TRBJ2-3, with TRBD1 identical over 7 bases. Trimming removed 0 bases from V and 6 bases from J; junction bases left unmatched: 10. The CDR3 extends over 16 amino acids. Germline V gene data show CDR1 as SGHRS and CDR2 as YFSETQ. CDR3 in DNA: TGCGCCAGCAGCTTGGAGGGCAGGGGGATGTCGGATACGCAGTATTTT. Protein product: CASSLEGRGMSDTQYF.

The chain is built from TRBV6-5 and TRBJ2-5, with D possibly TRBD1 on 5 matching bases. CDR3 size: 15 residues. Germline V gene sequence: CDR1 MNHEY, CDR2 SVGAGI. The germline V and J ends were trimmed by 2 bases and 5 bases, with 15 bases remaining between them. The CDR3 loop reads CASSYQGRVAETQYF. For the CDR3, the DNA is TGTGCCAGCAGTTACCAGGGCAGGGTTGCGGAGACCCAGTACTTC.

The CDR3 protein is CASSLGEGQFFYSNQPQHF. The CDR3 nucleotides read TGTGCCAGCAGCCTAGGGGAAGGACAATTCTTTTATAGCAATCAGCCCCAGCATTTT. This chain connects TRBV21-1 to TRBJ1-5; TRBD1 was called by the table and not checked on the DNA. TRBV21-1 is shown as a pseudogene. CDR3 length: 19 amino acids.